These 31 T cell receptor beta chains originate from one sample sequenced in a study of human versus mouse CDR3 diversity and MHC coevolution. TCRdb's table, derived via immunoSEQ multiplex PCR, lists solely in-frame clones and lacks some. The sample contains 50,000 to 70,000 clones, about 94% of which appear only once. The sequencing input was naive CD4+ T cells from blood. Subset of the sample: CD45RO-negative CD62L-positive naive CD4 T cells. These receptors were collected from a person in their sixties in good health.

This chain joins TRBV5-8 and TRBJ2-3; D gene ambiguous. V lost 3 bases and J lost 1, with 15 bases in between. Germline V CDR1 and CDR2: SGHTS, YDEGEE. The CDR3 totals 16 residues. CDR3 in amino acids: CASSSNPRSRTDTQYF. Written as DNA, the CDR3 is TGTGCCAGCAGCTCCAACCCCAGGTCCCGCACAGATACGCAGTATTTT.

The chain recombines TRBV29-1 with TRBJ2-1; D possibly corresponds to TRBD1 (6 bases). The CDR3 is 14 amino acids. Germline assignment: CDR1 SQVTM and CDR2 ANQGSEA. The V gene lost 3 bases and the J gene lost 8 bases, with 17 bases spanning the gap. CDR3 nucleotide sequence: TGCAGCGTTGAGGGGTCGGCAGGGGTCGATGAGCAGTTCTTC. Its translation: CSVEGSAGVDEQFF.

The CDR3 nucleotides read TGCGCCAGCAGCTTGGAAGGAAGCGGGAGGGCCAATGAGCAGTTCTTC. The encoded protein is CASSLEGSGRANEQFF. The genes are TRBV5-1 and TRBJ2-1, with TRBD2 identical over 10 bases. The CDR3 has 16 residues. After removal of 0 bases from V and 6 bases from J, the junction contained 6 bases not matched to a gene. Germline V gene data show CDR1 as SGHRS and CDR2 as YFSETQ. Based on the CDR3 plus reference TRBV5-1 and TRBJ2-1, the full variable domain is KAGVTQTPRYLIKTRGQQVTLSCSPISGHRSVSWYQQTPGQGLQFLFEYFSETQRNKGNFPGRFSGRQFSNSRSEMNVSTLELGDSALYLCASSLEGSGRANEQFFGPGTRLTVL.

The chain joins TRBV2 to TRBJ2-5; TRBD2 is a possible D gene (5 bases). Germline CDR1 is SNHLY and CDR2 is FYNNEI. This CDR3 is built from 13 residues. The V end lost 3 bases, the J end lost 7 bases, and 12 bases lay between the germline ends. The CDR3 DNA is TGTGCCAGCAGTGACCGACACGAGGGGACCCAGTACTTC. This codes for CASSDRHEGTQYF.

The chain combines TRBV5-8 with TRBJ2-6; 8 positions agree with TRBD1. The V gene's germline CDR1 is SGHTS and CDR2 YDEGEE. The CDR3 has 15 amino acids. V dropped 5 bases and J dropped 2; count of bases not matched to a gene: 3. CDR3 DNA: TGTGCCAGCAGTTCGGGACAGGCTGGGGCCAACGTCCTGACTTTC. This sequence encodes CASSSGQAGANVLTF.

In the case of this clone: The junction shows a germline mismatch at one end, possibly a read error. V gene TRBV5-1 combines with J gene TRBJ2-5, with D possibly matching TRBD2 (6 bases). The CDR3 totals 16 residues. Germline V gene sequence: CDR1 SGHRS, CDR2 YFSETQ. CDR3 in amino acids: CASSPSQREIGEIQYF. CDR3 coding DNA: TGCGCCAGCAGCCCGTCCCAACGGGAGATCGGAGAGATCCAGTACTTC.

The chain combines TRBV6-5 with TRBJ2-2; D gene ambiguous. The germline V gene encodes CDR1 MNHEY and CDR2 SVGAGI. Trimming pared 8 bases from V and 1 base from J, leaving 14 bases between. This CDR3 is 15 amino acids long. The DNA of the CDR3 is TGTGCCAGCCTTTCCGCAGCGAAGAACACCGGGGAGCTGTTTTTT. It codes for CASLSAAKNTGELFF.

The gene calls are TRBV18 and TRBJ2-1, with 9 bases matching TRBD2. CDR3 size: 17 residues. With V trimmed by 3 bases and J by 8 bases, 14 bases remained unmatched. Germline V gene lookup returns CDR1 KGHSH and CDR2 LQKENI. CDR3 bases: TGTGCCAGCTCACCCGTATTAGCGGGAGAAGTCATCGATGAGCAGTTCTTC. Protein sequence: CASSPVLAGEVIDEQFF.

V and J are TRBV30 and TRBJ1-2, with D possibly being TRBD1 (5 bases). This CDR3 spans 13 amino acids. V was trimmed by 4 bases and J by 0 bases, leaving 9 bases between them. CDR1 GTSNPN and CDR2 SVGIG come from the germline V gene (reference sequence). The CDR3 reads CAWTLTANYGYTF. The CDR3 coding sequence is TGTGCCTGGACCCTGACAGCTAACTATGGCTACACCTTC.

The chain has TRBV18 and TRBJ1-3; TRBD1 agrees at 9 bases. With 3 bases clipped from V and 2 bases from J, the junction kept 5 bases outside the gene matches. Germline CDR1 is KGHSH and CDR2 is LQKENI. The CDR3 loop spans 16 amino acids. The DNA of the CDR3 is TGTGCCAGCTCACCCGACAGGGGGTTGGCTGGAAACACCATATATTTT. It codes for CASSPDRGLAGNTIYF.

The CDR3 nucleotides read TGCGCCAGCAGCCAGTACAGGTCCACCTCCTACGAGCAGTACTTC. This codes for CASSQYRSTSYEQYF. The chain employs TRBV4-1 and TRBJ2-7; maybe TRBD1 (5 bases). The CDR3 is 15 residues long. Germline V gene sequence: CDR1 MGHRA, CDR2 YSYEKL. Trimming removed 3 bases at V and 0 bases at J, with 12 bases between.

The genes are TRBV7-9 and TRBJ2-4, with D possibly TRBD1 on 5 matching bases. The CDR3 runs to 13 residues. CDR1 is SEHNR and CDR2 is FQNEAQ in the germline V gene (reference sequence). Trimming removed 0 bases at V and 8 bases at J, with 8 bases between. As DNA, the CDR3 is TGTGCCAGCAGCTTAGCAGGGGCGGACATTCAGTACTTC. Translated, it gives CASSLAGADIQYF.

DNA for the CDR3: TGTGCCAGCAGGTACGAGGACAGTGCCTCCTACGAGCAGTACTTC. This sequence encodes CASRYEDSASYEQYF. This chain connects TRBV6-6 to TRBJ2-7, with a weak D call TRBD1 (6 bases). V shed 6 bases and J shed 0 bases, with 15 bases lying between them. CDR3 size: 15 residues. The germline CDR1 and CDR2 sequences are MNHNY and SVGAGI (reference sequence).

This chain joins TRBV6-1 and TRBJ1-3; perhaps TRBD1 as D (5 bases). Germline values: CDR1 MNHNS, CDR2 SASEGT. V lost 2 bases to trimming and J lost 2 bases, with 13 bases between them. The CDR3 loop spans 16 amino acids. Here the CDR3 reads CASSEFTGRAGNTIYF. CDR3 in DNA: TGTGCCAGCAGTGAATTTACTGGCAGGGCTGGAAACACCATATATTTT.

The chain couples TRBV7-6 to TRBJ2-7; 9 nucleotides align to TRBD2. The CDR3 is 15 residues long. Per the germline V gene, CDR1 is SGHVS and CDR2 is FNYEAQ. Losses at the gene ends were 1 base for V and 1 base for J; bases not matched to a gene: 2. The chain's CDR3 is CASSLGLAESYEQYF. CDR3 DNA: TGTGCCAGCAGCTTAGGACTAGCGGAATCCTACGAGCAGTACTTC.

The chain is built from TRBV19 and TRBJ2-2, with TRBD1 identical over 9 bases. The CDR3 is made up of 14 amino acids. V lost 9 bases and J lost 4; bases outside the gene matches: 6. Looked up from germline, CDR1 is LNHDA and CDR2 is SQIVND (reference sequence). CDR3 nucleotide sequence: TGTGCCAGCCGAACAGGGGGCCCCACCGGGGAGCTGTTTTTT. Translation: CASRTGGPTGELFF.

The J gene is TRBJ2-1, the V gene TRBV15, with 9 positions matching TRBD2. Germline V CDR1 and CDR2: LNHNV, YYDKDF (reference sequence). The CDR3 extends over 16 amino acids. Trimming took 5 bases from V and 6 from J; bases not matched to a gene: 11. CDR3 residues: CATSATGTSLLNEQFF. The CDR3 nucleotides are TGTGCCACCAGCGCGACCGGGACTAGCTTACTCAATGAGCAGTTCTTC.

This clone was observed once. This CDR3 reads CASSLNPSGSGETQYF. The CDR3 DNA sequence: TGTGCCAGCAGCTTAAACCCTAGCGGGAGCGGCGAGACCCAGTACTTC. V gene TRBV11-2 combines with J gene TRBJ2-5; the match to TRBD2 covers 10 bases. Germline loops: CDR1 SGHAT, CDR2 FQNNGV. There are 16 residues in the CDR3. V trimming: 2 bases; J trimming: 5 bases; junction bases outside the gene matches: 8.

The rearrangement links TRBV5-1 to TRBJ1-1; 8 nucleotides line up with TRBD1. The CDR3 has 13 residues. With V trimmed by 1 base and J by 5 bases, 1 base remained unmatched. CDR1 and CDR2 from the germline V gene are SGHRS and YFSETQ. The CDR3 DNA follows: TGCGCCAGCAGCTTGACAGGGGGGACTGAAGCTTTCTTT. Translating it yields CASSLTGGTEAFF.

J is TRBJ2-7 and V is TRBV6-1; D uncertain. V lost 5 bases and J 5 bases, leaving 7 bases between the germline ends. The CDR3 totals 11 residues. The germline CDR1 and CDR2 sequences are MNHNS and SASEGT. The CDR3 spells CASSYTDEQYF. The CDR3 DNA is TGTGCCAGCAGTTACACCGACGAGCAGTACTTC.

The chain joins TRBV2 to TRBJ1-1; D may be TRBD1 (6 bases). The ends were cut back, 7 bases at V and 5 bases at J, with 14 bases in the middle. Germline loops: CDR1 SNHLY, CDR2 FYNNEI. CDR3 length: 13 amino acids. CDR3 in amino acids: CASTIQGGTEAFF. CDR3 DNA sequence: TGTGCCAGCACCATACAGGGTGGGACTGAAGCTTTCTTT.

This chain uses TRBV11-1 with TRBJ1-2; 7 bases match TRBD1. V dropped 1 base and J dropped 4; count of bases not matched to a gene: 9. From germline, CDR1 is SGHAT and CDR2 FQDESV (reference sequence). This CDR3 is built from 16 residues. The CDR3 protein is CASSLESGTDPYGYTF. CDR3 nucleotide sequence: TGTGCCAGCAGCTTAGAATCCGGGACAGACCCCTATGGCTACACCTTC.

This clone was observed once. The CDR3 DNA reads as TGTGCCAGCAGCACAGGGGCAGCAGAATCCTACGAGCAGTACTTC. Protein: CASSTGAAESYEQYF. The chain uses TRBV9 and TRBJ2-7, with 7 bases matching TRBD1. Germline V gene sequence: CDR1 SGDLS, CDR2 YYNGEE. J lost 1 base, V lost 4 bases, and 8 bases had no gene match. This CDR3 is built from 15 residues.

J is TRBJ1-6 and V is TRBV4-1; D gene unclear. The CDR3 covers 17 residues. Looked up from germline, CDR1 is MGHRA and CDR2 is YSYEKL. V lost 0 bases and J lost 0, with 9 bases in between. CDR3 DNA sequence: TGCGCCAGCAGCCAAGAAATCGGGAGCTCCTATAATTCACCCCTCCACTTT. Translation gives CASSQEIGSSYNSPLHF.

The genes are TRBV15 and TRBJ2-5; 9 bases map to TRBD1. Trimming took 4 bases from V and 5 from J; bases not matched to a gene: 5. The germline gives CDR1 LNHNV, CDR2 YYDKDF (reference sequence). The CDR3 spans 14 residues. The CDR3 loop reads CATSIGQGMETQYF. In nucleotides, the CDR3 is TGTGCCACCAGCATAGGACAGGGGATGGAGACCCAGTACTTC.

The chain carries TRBV5-1 and TRBJ2-3; the D gene is possibly TRBD1 (5 bases). The CDR3 totals 15 residues. Germline V CDR1 and CDR2: SGHRS, YFSETQ. The V end was cut by 5 bases, the J end by 0 bases, with 13 bases between. CDR3 DNA sequence: TGCGCCAGCAGGACCCAGGGCACCAGCACAGATACGCAGTATTTT. This translates into CASRTQGTSTDTQYF.

CDR3 amino acids: CATSREGTVYEQYF. CDR3 bases: TGTGCCACCAGCAGAGAAGGGACAGTTTACGAGCAGTACTTC. The chain joins TRBV15 to TRBJ2-7, with 7 bases that match TRBD1. This CDR3 spans 14 amino acids. J lost 4 bases, V lost 0 bases, and 3 bases had no gene match. Germline V lookup: CDR1 LNHNV, CDR2 YYDKDF (reference sequence).

The chain couples TRBV7-3 to TRBJ2-3; weak D call: TRBD1 (6 bases). CDR1 is SGHTA and CDR2 is FQGTGA in the germline V gene. CDR3 length: 17 amino acids. The V and J ends lost 1 base and 1 base respectively, with 15 bases between them. As DNA, the CDR3 is TGTGCCAGCAGCTTAAGACCGGGACCAGGGGGCACAGATACGCAGTATTTT. Its translation: CASSLRPGPGGTDTQYF.

V gene TRBV5-1 combines with J gene TRBJ2-6; no reliable D call. Germline CDR1 SGHRS, CDR2 YFSETQ. CDR3 length: 16 amino acids. Trimming took off 0 bases at V and 0 bases at J, with 7 bases between the two ends. This CDR3 is CASSLGTTSGANVLTF. The CDR3 nucleotides read TGCGCCAGCAGCTTGGGCACTACCTCTGGGGCCAACGTCCTGACTTTC.

There are a few counts of this clone. This chain joins TRBV6-6 and TRBJ1-1; perhaps TRBD1 as D (5 bases). This CDR3 spans 14 amino acids. CDR1 MNHNY and CDR2 SVGAGI come from the germline V gene (reference sequence). Trimming pared 5 bases from V and 6 bases from J, leaving 16 bases between. The CDR3 reads CASSPLQGYAEAFF. The CDR3 DNA follows: TGTGCCAGCAGTCCCCTCCAGGGTTACGCTGAAGCTTTCTTT.

This rearrangement joins TRBV18 to TRBJ2-2; D not certain. The CDR3 is made up of 13 amino acids. V dropped 6 bases and J dropped 4 bases, with 9 bases sitting between them. The germline V gene has CDR1 KGHSH and CDR2 LQKENI. In nucleotides, the CDR3 is TGTGCCAGCTCTCGCGATGCCACCGGGGAGCTGTTTTTT. Protein: CASSRDATGELFF.